This TCR beta chain was obtained from a study of blood T cell repertoires in COVID-19. Study context: Some COVID-19 samples were acute and others convalescent; all came from the United States, Italy and Spain. Sources were T cells, B-cell-depleted T cells, or PBMCs; the material itself was cDNA or gDNA.

The CDR3 contains 14 residues. V gave up 2 bases and J gave up 2 bases; unmatched junction bases: 2. CDR1 is MNHEY, CDR2 SMNVEV, per germline (reference sequence). Original handling: Counts of nucleated cells, estimated from reference gene primer amplification, were obtained. The protocol was immunoSEQ multiplex PCR, while the TCRdb copy is restricted to in-frame clones and leaves out a portion. V and J calls and clone size are as listed in that table; D and trimming were resolved from the DNA. The sample lists approximately 200,000 clones, roughly 80% occurring once. The chain couples TRBV27 to TRBJ2-5; 7 bases map to TRBD1. This sequence was found in a woman aged 30 to 39 with acute or convalescent COVID-19. The sample comprised peripheral blood. CDR3 amino acids: CASSLDRVQETQYF. The CDR3 DNA is TGTGCCAGCAGTTTAGACAGGGTTCAAGAGACCCAGTACTTC.